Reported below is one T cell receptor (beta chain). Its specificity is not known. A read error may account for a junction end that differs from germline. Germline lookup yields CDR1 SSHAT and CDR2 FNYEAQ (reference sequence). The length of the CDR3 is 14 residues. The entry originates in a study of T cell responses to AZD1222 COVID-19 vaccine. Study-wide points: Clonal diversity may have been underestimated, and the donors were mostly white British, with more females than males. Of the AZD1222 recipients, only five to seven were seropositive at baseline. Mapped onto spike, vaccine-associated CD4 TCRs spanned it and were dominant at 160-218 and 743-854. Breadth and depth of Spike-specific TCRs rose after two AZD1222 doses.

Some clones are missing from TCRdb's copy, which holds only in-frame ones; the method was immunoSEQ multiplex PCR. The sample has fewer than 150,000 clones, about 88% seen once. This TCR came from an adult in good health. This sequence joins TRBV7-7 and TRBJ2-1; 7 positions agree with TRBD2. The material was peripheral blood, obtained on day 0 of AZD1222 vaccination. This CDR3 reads CASSLLGGDNEQFF. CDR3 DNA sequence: TGTGCTAGCAGCTTACTTGGGGGGGACAATGAGCAGTTCTTC.